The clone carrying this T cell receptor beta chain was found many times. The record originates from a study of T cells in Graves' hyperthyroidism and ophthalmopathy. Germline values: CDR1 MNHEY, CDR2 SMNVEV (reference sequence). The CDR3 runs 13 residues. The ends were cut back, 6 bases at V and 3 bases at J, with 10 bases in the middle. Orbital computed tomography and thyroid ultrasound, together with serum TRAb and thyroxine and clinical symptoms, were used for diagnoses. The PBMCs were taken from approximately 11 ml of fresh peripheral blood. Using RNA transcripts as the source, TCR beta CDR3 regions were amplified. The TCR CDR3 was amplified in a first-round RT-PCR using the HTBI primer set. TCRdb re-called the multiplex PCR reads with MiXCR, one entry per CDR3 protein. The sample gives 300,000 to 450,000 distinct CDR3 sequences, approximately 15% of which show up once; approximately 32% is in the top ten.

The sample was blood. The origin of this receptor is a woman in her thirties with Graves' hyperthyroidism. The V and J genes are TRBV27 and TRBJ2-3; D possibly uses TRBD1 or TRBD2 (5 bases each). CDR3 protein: CASRRGATDTQYF. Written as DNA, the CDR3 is TGTGCCAGCAGAAGGGGAGCGACAGATACGCAGTATTTT.